Each of the 5 T cell receptor beta chains below was sequenced from the same sample in a study of shared clonotypes between healthy human individuals. Using immunoSEQ multiplex PCR, the repertoire was profiled, and TCRdb retains in-frame clones only, with some absent. The repertoire holds 450,000 to 500,000 clones, with over 70% as singletons. Sequenced sample: PBMCs. These TCRs come from a woman in her forties in good health. Some clones in this sample may be carry-over from other donors' samples.

This clone was observed a handful of times. The CDR3 DNA is TGTGCCAGCAGTTATGAGTACGCTGAAGCTTTCTTT. Translating it yields CASSYEYAEAFF. The J gene is TRBJ1-1, the V gene TRBV6-6, with D hard to call. From germline, CDR1 is MNHNY and CDR2 SVGAGI (reference sequence). The CDR3 has 12 residues. Trimming shortened V by 3 bases and J by 6 bases, and 8 bases separated the two germline ends.

This CDR3 reads CASRRGVLRSGANVLTF. The CDR3, as DNA: TGTGCCAGCAGGCGGGGGGTCTTAAGGTCTGGGGCCAACGTCCTGACTTTC. The genes are TRBV28 and TRBJ2-6, with 8 bases lining up with TRBD2. The CDR3 runs 17 residues. CDR1 is MDHEN and CDR2 is SYDVKM in the germline V gene. The ends lost 6 bases at V and 1 base at J; junction bases unmatched: 8.

The rearrangement joins TRBV1 to TRBJ1-1. TRBV1 has pseudogene status. This CDR3 comprises 15 residues. The CDR3: CTSSQESDQGTEAFF. CDR3 coding DNA: TGCACCAGCAGCCAAGAATCGGACCAAGGGACTGAAGCTTTCTTT.

In DNA form, the CDR3 reads TGTGCCAGCAGTTTAAGGACAGGGGCTAGTCAGCCCCAGCATTTT. It specifies CASSLRTGASQPQHF. V and J are TRBV28 and TRBJ1-5; the match to TRBD1 covers 9 bases. The CDR3 is 15 residues long. V lost 2 bases, J lost 6 bases, and 5 bases stayed unmatched. CDR1 is MDHEN and CDR2 is SYDVKM in the germline V gene.

V gene TRBV18 combines with J gene TRBJ2-2, with a tentative D call TRBD1 (6 bases). The V gene's germline CDR1 is KGHSH and CDR2 LQKENI. V shed 2 bases and J shed 4 bases, with 11 bases lying between them. This CDR3 is 15 amino acids long. DNA of the CDR3: TGTGCCAGCTCACCAGGGGGCGCCGGCACCGGGGAGCTGTTTTTT. Residues: CASSPGGAGTGELFF.